A selection of T cell receptor beta chains follows, all from one sample in a study of cytomegalovirus exposure and HLA in healthy donors. Here immunoSEQ multiplex PCR was the method, and the copy in TCRdb shows in-frame clones only, minus some. This sample yields some 120,000 clones, of which around three quarters are seen a single time; 0.95% to 1.5% belongs to the top ten. Specimen: PBMCs. These receptors were taken from a female donor in good health and CMV-seronegative. Each CDR3 is given with its conserved first and last residue. Size tells how often a clone was seen (once, few, many) or the class of an expanded clone, and some rows leave it out.

clone size	V gene	J gene	CDR3 protein
.	TRBV5-1	TRBJ1-6	CASSLAGGDRASPLHF
.	TRBV6-1	TRBJ1-4	CASSEALGVANEKLFF
.	TRBV10-3	TRBJ1-2	CAISESGALGYTF
few	TRBV4-1	TRBJ2-7	CASSRDRGYEQYF
.	TRBV6-5	TRBJ1-5	CASSYSATANQPQHF
.	TRBV11-2	TRBJ1-6	CASSLDTVSPLHF
.	TRBV7-9	TRBJ2-5	CASSLAVGGLAQETQYF
.	TRBV7-3	TRBJ2-3	CASSLGPSGAADTQYF
.	TRBV29-1	TRBJ2-7	CSVERDRDTEQYF
.	TRBV7-9	TRBJ1-2	CSSSPGYSDWSDYGYTF
.	TRBV19	TRBJ1-1	CASIAQGGNTEAFF
.	TRBV28	TRBJ1-2	CAVPRDSSRPNYGYTF
.	TRBV5-1	TRBJ1-2	CASSQTPGQNYGYTF
many	TRBV6-5	TRBJ2-2	CASAAGTENTGELFF
.	TRBV15	TRBJ2-7	CATSRDPSKARGLSYEQYF
.	TRBV6-6	TRBJ1-3	CASSPSGGFGNTIYF
.	TRBV7-9	TRBJ2-7	CASSPRTVLEQYF